This passage covers 21 T cell receptor beta chains from one sample sequenced in a study of lymphopenia after photon versus proton radiotherapy. Assay used: immunoSEQ multiplex PCR; TCRdb lists only in-frame clones, some missing. The top ten clones hold about 20% of a sample with 45,000 to 65,000 clones, 92% of them seen once. Sequenced material: peripheral blood, taken from a patient treated with photon-based radiotherapy. These receptor sequences come from a woman aged 35 to 49 with cholangiocarcinoma.

This chain uses TRBV6-1 with TRBJ2-3; 7 bases are a match to TRBD2. Germline V gene lookup returns CDR1 MNHNS and CDR2 SASEGT. The junction had 10 bases not matched to a gene; V was cut back by 6 bases and J by 4 bases. The CDR3 consists of 15 residues. CDR3 protein: CASSTLTGGPDTQYF. The CDR3 DNA sequence: TGTGCCAGCAGCACTTTAACGGGGGGACCAGATACGCAGTATTTT.

The CDR3 is CASALSTGVTNYGYTF. In DNA, the CDR3 is TGTGCTAGTGCCCTGAGCACAGGGGTGACCAACTATGGCTACACCTTC. The rearrangement joins TRBV12-5 to TRBJ1-2; 7 nucleotides line up with TRBD1. The germline CDR1 and CDR2 sequences are LGHNT and FRNRAP. The CDR3 contains 16 residues. The trim removed 7 bases at V and 2 bases at J, leaving 13 bases unmatched.

The chain's CDR3 is CASSQDLLAGATNEQFF. CDR3 nucleotides: TGTGCCAGCAGCCAAGATCTCCTAGCGGGAGCCACCAATGAGCAGTTCTTC. The V and J genes are TRBV4-2 and TRBJ2-1; TRBD2 agrees at 10 bases. This CDR3 has 17 residues. Germline CDR1 LGHNA, CDR2 YNFKEQ. The J segment lost 6 bases and the V segment lost 0 bases, leaving 8 bases of the junction unmatched.

The rearrangement links TRBV21-1 to TRBJ2-7; no DNA check was done on the table's D call, TRBD1. TRBV21-1 is designated a pseudogene. This CDR3 contains 15 residues. The CDR3 nucleotides are TGTGCCAGCAGCACGACCGGGACAGGGACCTACGAGCAGTACTTC. Its translation: CASSTTGTGTYEQYF.

This clone occurred once. The V gene is TRBV28, the J gene TRBJ2-1, with D possibly matching TRBD1 (6 bases). Germline-derived CDR1 and CDR2 are MDHEN and SYDVKM. V gave up 6 bases and J gave up 9 bases, with 15 bases separating them. The CDR3 sequence is 13 residues long. CDR3 bases: TGTGCCAGCAGACGGAACAGGGTGGGTGAGCAGTTCTTC. Translated: CASRRNRVGEQFF.

The V call is TRBV5-1, the J call TRBJ1-1; the D is unclear. CDR3 length equals 13 residues. The V end was cut by 2 bases, the J end by 3 bases, with 8 bases between. The germline gives CDR1 SGHRS, CDR2 YFSETQ. CDR3 sequence: CASSFADHTEAFF. The CDR3 DNA sequence: TGCGCCAGCAGCTTTGCGGACCACACTGAAGCTTTCTTT. Supplemented by reference TRBV5-1 and TRBJ1-1, the full variable domain reads KAGVTQTPRYLIKTRGQQVTLSCSPISGHRSVSWYQQTPGQGLQFLFEYFSETQRNKGNFPGRFSGRQFSNSRSEMNVSTLELGDSALYLCASSFADHTEAFFGQGTRLTVV.

The chain is built from TRBV7-9 and TRBJ1-1; no reliable D call. Germline-derived CDR1 and CDR2 are SEHNR and FQNEAQ (reference sequence). CDR3 length: 14 amino acids. Trimming pared 5 bases from V and 0 bases from J, leaving 10 bases between. CDR3 in amino acids: CASSGISLNTEAFF. The CDR3, as DNA: TGTGCCAGCAGCGGTATATCCCTGAACACTGAAGCTTTCTTT.

This chain uses TRBV7-9 with TRBJ2-5, with D tentatively TRBD1 (5 bases). The CDR3 has 15 residues. V shed 5 bases and J shed 5 bases, with 18 bases lying between them. The germline V gene has CDR1 SEHNR and CDR2 FQNEAQ (reference sequence). The CDR3 DNA sequence: TGTGCCAGCAGCACCAGGTTGGGGCCCCGGGAGACCCAGTACTTC. Amino acids: CASSTRLGPRETQYF.

J is TRBJ1-1 and V is TRBV28, with TRBD1 as a possible D gene (5 bases). The V and J ends lost 3 bases and 6 bases respectively, with 14 bases between them. This CDR3 region has 14 residues. Per germline, CDR1 MDHEN and CDR2 SYDVKM. CDR3: CASSLEGKGAEAFF. The CDR3 bases are TGTGCCAGCAGTTTGGAGGGGAAGGGCGCTGAAGCTTTCTTT.

This chain uses TRBV6-5 with TRBJ2-7; D is ambiguous. Per the germline V gene, CDR1 is MNHEY and CDR2 is SVGAGI. This CDR3 has 14 amino acids. Between the trimmed V and J ends, which lost 0 bases and 5 bases, there was a span of 11 bases. CDR3 nucleotides: TGTGCCAGCAGTTACTCTCAGGCTCGGGACGAGCAGTACTTC. It specifies CASSYSQARDEQYF.

The chain joins TRBV7-2 to TRBJ2-7; 7 bases align to TRBD2. The CDR3 has 15 residues. The germline V gene encodes CDR1 SGHTA and CDR2 FQGNSA. The V and J ends lost 1 base and 2 bases, in that order; junction bases with no gene match: 5. The CDR3 region is CASSLELAGPYEQYF. In nucleotides, the CDR3 is TGTGCCAGCAGCTTAGAATTAGCGGGCCCCTACGAGCAGTACTTC.

The chain employs TRBV19 and TRBJ2-2; 8 bases agree with TRBD1. CDR1 is LNHDA and CDR2 is SQIVND in the germline V gene (reference sequence). This CDR3 spans 14 amino acids. J lost 3 bases, V lost 9 bases, and 6 bases had no gene match. The CDR3 loop reads CASRTQGDTGELFF. The CDR3 DNA reads TGTGCCAGCAGGACACAGGGGGACACCGGGGAGCTGTTTTTT.

V and J are TRBV19 and TRBJ1-2; the D gene is possibly TRBD1 (6 bases). The CDR3 is 15 residues long. Trimming cost V 5 bases and J 4 bases, with 17 bases left between them. Germline V gene lookup returns CDR1 LNHDA and CDR2 SQIVND (reference sequence). This CDR3 is CASSSYQDSFYGYTF. The DNA for the CDR3 is TGTGCCAGTAGTTCTTACCAGGACAGCTTCTATGGCTACACCTTC.

The chain links TRBV2 to TRBJ2-4; perhaps TRBD2 as D (6 bases). The CDR3 totals 15 residues. Germline values: CDR1 SNHLY, CDR2 FYNNEI. The V end was cut by 8 bases, the J end by 6 bases, with 20 bases between. CDR3 nucleotide sequence: TGTGCCAGCTCCCCGAACACCGGGGGTAGAAACATTCAGTACTTC. Protein: CASSPNTGGRNIQYF. Combining the CDR3 with reference TRBV2 and TRBJ2-4 gives the whole variable domain EPEVTQTPSHQVTQMGQEVILRCVPISNHLYFYWYRQILGQKVEFLVSFYNNEISEKSEIFDDQFSVERPDGSNFTLKIRSTKLEDSAMYFCASSPNTGGRNIQYFGAGTRLSVL.

The genes are TRBV5-4 and TRBJ2-7, with 7 positions matching TRBD1. J lost 1 base, V lost 2 bases, and 3 bases had no gene match. The CDR3 covers 14 residues. Germline CDR1 and CDR2: SGHNT and YYREEE (reference sequence). DNA of the CDR3: TGTGCCAGCAGCTTCCCGGGACAGTCCTACGAGCAGTACTTC. The encoded protein is CASSFPGQSYEQYF.

This clone was seen just once. The rearrangement links TRBV9 to TRBJ1-2; tentative D call: TRBD1 (6 bases). V lost 3 bases, J lost 7 bases, and 13 bases lay in between. This CDR3 is 13 amino acids long. Per germline, CDR1 SGDLS and CDR2 YYNGEE. DNA for the CDR3: TGTGCCAGCAGCGCCTCGGGGGGGCTTGGCTACACCTTC. Translation: CASSASGGLGYTF.

This clone was seen once. This chain uses TRBV30 with TRBJ1-1; TRBD1 is a possible D gene (5 bases). Trimming removed 2 bases from V and 1 base from J, with 14 bases in between. This CDR3 has 15 residues. CDR1 is GTSNPN, CDR2 SVGIG, per germline (reference sequence). The CDR3 here is CAWSPWGPRNTEAFF. CDR3 DNA sequence: TGTGCCTGGAGTCCATGGGGACCGAGGAACACTGAAGCTTTCTTT.

This clone was seen more than once but under ten times. The chain is built from TRBV29-1 and TRBJ1-1, with D maybe TRBD1 (6 bases). Germline loops: CDR1 SQVTM, CDR2 ANQGSEA. The CDR3 is 13 amino acids. V shed 5 bases and J shed 2 bases, with 12 bases lying between them. CDR3 bases: TGCAGCGTTTTGTCCGGGGGCAACACTGAAGCTTTCTTT. It codes for CSVLSGGNTEAFF.

The chain recombines TRBV28 with TRBJ2-7; 12 nucleotides line up with TRBD2. The CDR3 contains 17 residues. Per germline, CDR1 MDHEN and CDR2 SYDVKM. V shed 3 bases, J shed 2 bases, and the junction held 8 bases outside the gene matches. In DNA, the CDR3 is TGTGCCAGCAGTTTTGCCAAACTAGCGGGAGGCACCTACGAGCAGTACTTC. The encoded protein is CASSFAKLAGGTYEQYF.

The chain recombines TRBV29-1 with TRBJ1-2, with TRBD1 identical over 9 bases. The CDR3 totals 13 residues. V shed 6 bases, J shed 7 bases, and the junction held 9 bases outside the gene matches. CDR1 is SQVTM, CDR2 ANQGSEA, per germline. The CDR3 coding sequence is TGCAGCGTGACGGGACAGGGAGAACGTGGCTACACCTTC. As protein: CSVTGQGERGYTF.

The CDR3, as DNA: TGTGCCAGCAGTGAACCGGGACTAGGGAATAGTGAGCAGTTCTTC. Translating gives CASSEPGLGNSEQFF. The chain carries TRBV6-1 and TRBJ2-1; 8 bases fit TRBD2. Germline assignment: CDR1 MNHNS and CDR2 SASEGT. Trimming took 2 bases from V and 9 from J; bases not matched to a gene: 9. The CDR3 spans 15 residues.